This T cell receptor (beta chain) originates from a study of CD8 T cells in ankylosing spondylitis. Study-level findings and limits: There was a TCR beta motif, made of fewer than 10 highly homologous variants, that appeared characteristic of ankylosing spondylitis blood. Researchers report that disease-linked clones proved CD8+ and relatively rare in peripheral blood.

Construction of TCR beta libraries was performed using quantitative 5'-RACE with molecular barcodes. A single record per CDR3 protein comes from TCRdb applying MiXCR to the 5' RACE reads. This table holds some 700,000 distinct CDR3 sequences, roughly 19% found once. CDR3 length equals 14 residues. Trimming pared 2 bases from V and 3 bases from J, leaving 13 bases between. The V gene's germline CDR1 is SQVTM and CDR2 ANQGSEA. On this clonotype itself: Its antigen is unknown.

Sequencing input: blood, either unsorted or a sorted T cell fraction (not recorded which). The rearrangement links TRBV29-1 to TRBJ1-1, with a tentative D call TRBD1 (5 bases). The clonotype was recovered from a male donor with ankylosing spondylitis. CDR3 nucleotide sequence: TGCAGCGTTGAACCGGGGCTGGGCGACACTGAAGCTTTCTTT. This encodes CSVEPGLGDTEAFF.